The clone carrying this T cell receptor beta chain was observed a handful of times. Assay used: immunoSEQ multiplex PCR; TCRdb lists only in-frame clones, some missing. Among roughly 23,000 clones listed, 78% were seen once. The data originate from a study of STAT5B mutations in CD4+ large granular lymphocyte leukemia. This CDR3 spans 13 amino acids. Per the germline V gene, CDR1 is SGHTA and CDR2 is FQGTGA. The V and J ends lost 5 bases and 5 bases, in that order; junction bases with no gene match: 2. This receptor was taken from a human donor in good health. The V and J genes are TRBV7-3 and TRBJ2-2; the match to TRBD1 covers 7 bases. The specimen sequenced was CD4+ T cells from blood buffy coats. The CDR3 DNA reads as TGTGCCAGCAGCGTGACAGGGACCGGGGAGCTGTTTTTT. Protein sequence: CASSVTGTGELFF.